This TCR beta chain came from a study of human T cells and chemical hapten exposure. Specified time point: pre-sensitization, week 0. Treatment here: therapeutic diphenylcyclopropenone sensitization with weekly scalp DPC. This clonotype was seen at least ten times. Separate cDNA molecules received unique molecular identifiers, which the library attached to them. From the RACE reads, TCRdb called clonotypes with MiXCR, one entry per CDR3 protein. The sample contains tens of thousands of distinct CDR3 sequences, about 10% of which appear only once. The trim removed 3 bases at V and 1 base at J, leaving 6 bases unmatched. Germline CDR1 is MDHEN and CDR2 is SYDVKM. This CDR3 contains 15 residues.

The TCR sequence derives from a woman aged 50 to 60 with alopecia areata. Some clones in this sample may be carry-over from other donors' samples. This rearrangement joins TRBV28 to TRBJ2-7; 7 bases are a match to TRBD1. Specimen: whole blood, collected in connection with sensitization to the hapten diphenylcyclopropenone (DPC). The DNA for the CDR3 is TGTGCCAGCAGTTTCAGACAGGGCCGATCCTACGAGCAGTACTTC. Its protein is CASSFRQGRSYEQYF.